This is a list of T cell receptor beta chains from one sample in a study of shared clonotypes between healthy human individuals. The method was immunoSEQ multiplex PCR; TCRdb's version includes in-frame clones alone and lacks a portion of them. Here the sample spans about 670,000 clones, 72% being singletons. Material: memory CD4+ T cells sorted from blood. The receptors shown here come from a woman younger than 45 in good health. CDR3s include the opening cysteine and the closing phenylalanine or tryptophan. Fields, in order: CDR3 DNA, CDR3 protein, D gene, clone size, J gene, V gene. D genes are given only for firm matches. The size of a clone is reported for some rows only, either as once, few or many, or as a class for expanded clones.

DNA: TGCGCCAGCAGCTTGGCTTACCGCTCGAACACCGGGGAGCTGTTTTTT; CDR3: CASSLAYRSNTGELFF; D: -; size: -; J: TRBJ2-2; V: TRBV5-1
DNA: TGTGCCAGCAGTTCGGCCCGGGGAAACACCATATATTTT; CDR3: CASSSARGNTIYF; D: -; size: once; J: TRBJ1-3; V: TRBV28
DNA: TGTGCCAGCAGTTTGGAGGGAACTGAAGCTTTCTTT; CDR3: CASSLEGTEAFF; D: -; size: -; J: TRBJ1-1; V: TRBV28
DNA: TGTGCCAGTGCTCTACTTGGGAACACTGAAGCTTTCTTT; CDR3: CASALLGNTEAFF; D: -; size: many; J: TRBJ1-1; V: TRBV19
DNA: TGCGCCAGCAGGGGTACAGGGATGGGGAATGAGCAGTTCTTC; CDR3: CASRGTGMGNEQFF; D: -; size: -; J: TRBJ2-1; V: TRBV4-1
DNA: TGCGCCAGCAGACAAACAGGGGGAGATTGGTATGGCTACACCTTC; CDR3: CASRQTGGDWYGYTF; D: TRBD1; size: -; J: TRBJ1-2; V: TRBV5-1
DNA: TGTGCCAGCAGCTTCTCTTTTGCGGCCAACTCCTACGAGCAGTACTTC; CDR3: CASSFSFAANSYEQYF; D: -; size: -; J: TRBJ2-7; V: TRBV11-2
DNA: TGTGCCAGCAGTGAGGGGGACAGGGTCTACGAGCAGTACTTC; CDR3: CASSEGDRVYEQYF; D: TRBD1; size: -; J: TRBJ2-7; V: TRBV2
DNA: TGTGCCAGCTCACTAGCGGCGGTAAAAGAGACCCAGTACTTC; CDR3: CASSLAAVKETQYF; D: TRBD2; size: -; J: TRBJ2-5; V: TRBV7-2
DNA: TGTGCTAGTGGTTTGGTACTCGGACAGACTTTTAACTATGGCTACACCTTC; CDR3: CASGLVLGQTFNYGYTF; D: -; size: -; J: TRBJ1-2; V: TRBV12-5
DNA: TGTGCCAGCAGTTCGGATGTTTCAGAGACCCAGTACTTC; CDR3: CASSSDVSETQYF; D: -; size: -; J: TRBJ2-5; V: TRBV2
DNA: TGTGCCAGCAGTAAACCCGGGACGGGTGAAGAGACCCAGTACTTC; CDR3: CASSKPGTGEETQYF; D: -; size: -; J: TRBJ2-5; V: TRBV6-6
DNA: TGTGCCATCAGTGAGTGGGCAGGGAAGAACGAGCAGTACTTC; CDR3: CAISEWAGKNEQYF; D: -; size: -; J: TRBJ2-7; V: TRBV10-3
DNA: TGTGCCAGCACTTTTCAGGGACAATCTGGAAACACCATATATTTT; CDR3: CASTFQGQSGNTIYF; D: -; size: -; J: TRBJ1-3; V: TRBV28
DNA: TGTGCCAGCAGTTTACGCTGGGGAGATGGCTACACCTTC; CDR3: CASSLRWGDGYTF; D: -; size: -; J: TRBJ1-2; V: TRBV28
DNA: TGTGCCAGCGGGGACGACCAGTCGTCCTACGAGCAGTACTTC; CDR3: CASGDDQSSYEQYF; D: -; size: -; J: TRBJ2-7; V: TRBV18
DNA: TGCGCCAGCAGCTTGGGGTTCGGGGACGGCTCCTACGAGCAGTACTTC; CDR3: CASSLGFGDGSYEQYF; D: -; size: -; J: TRBJ2-7; V: TRBV5-1
DNA: TGTGCCAGCAGACGGGACAGGGGGTTTGGTACAGATACGCAGTATTTT; CDR3: CASRRDRGFGTDTQYF; D: TRBD1; size: -; J: TRBJ2-3; V: TRBV27
DNA: TGTGCCAGCAACTCCGGGACTAGCGGGAGTGGGGTCGAGCAGTACTTC; CDR3: CASNSGTSGSGVEQYF; D: TRBD2; size: -; J: TRBJ2-7; V: TRBV6-6
DNA: TGTGCCAGCAGCTTGTCCGGGCAGCTTAACTATGGCTACACCTTC; CDR3: CASSLSGQLNYGYTF; D: -; size: -; J: TRBJ1-2; V: TRBV11-2
DNA: TGTGCCTGGAGTGTAGGGGCTGGAAACACCATATATTTT; CDR3: CAWSVGAGNTIYF; D: -; size: -; J: TRBJ1-3; V: TRBV30
DNA: TGTGCCAGCTCACCACCGGGCGGGAGAATTTCGAATGAGCAGTTCTTC; CDR3: CASSPPGGRISNEQFF; D: TRBD2; size: -; J: TRBJ2-1; V: TRBV18
DNA: TGCAGCGTTCCCCGTACAGGAGCCCCCTACGAGCAGTACTTC; CDR3: CSVPRTGAPYEQYF; D: -; size: -; J: TRBJ2-7; V: TRBV29-1
DNA: TGTGCCAGCAGTGTGGGAGGGACAGGGAGTAACGAGCAGTACTTC; CDR3: CASSVGGTGSNEQYF; D: TRBD1; size: -; J: TRBJ2-7; V: TRBV6-1
DNA: TGTGCCAGCTCACCACCGAGGCAGGGCGCAAGGCAGCCCCAGCATTTT; CDR3: CASSPPRQGARQPQHF; D: -; size: -; J: TRBJ1-5; V: TRBV18
DNA: TGCAGCGTCCCGGGGAGTTTTAGCACGGGAGGGTCCCAAGAGACCCAGTACTTC; CDR3: CSVPGSFSTGGSQETQYF; D: TRBD2; size: -; J: TRBJ2-5; V: TRBV29-1
DNA: TGTGCCAGCAGCCAAGTAGGTGGGGCGCTATTGGTTGGGGAGCAGTACTTC; CDR3: CASSQVGGALLVGEQYF; D: -; size: -; J: TRBJ2-7; V: TRBV14
DNA: TGTGCCAGCAGCCACTATGGCTACACCTTC; CDR3: CASSHYGYTF; D: -; size: few; J: TRBJ1-2; V: TRBV28
DNA: TGTGCCAGCAGTTCCGGGACTAGCGGCACCAAGGCGCAGTTCTTC; CDR3: CASSSGTSGTKAQFF; D: TRBD2; size: once; J: TRBJ2-1; V: TRBV28
DNA: TGTGCCAGCAGATTATTGGGGGGCCAGGGTCTCAATCAGCCCCAGCATTTT; CDR3: CASRLLGGQGLNQPQHF; D: -; size: -; J: TRBJ1-5; V: TRBV28
DNA: TGCGCCACCCGGTCAGATTCCGGCACAGATACGCAGTATTTT; CDR3: CATRSDSGTDTQYF; D: -; size: -; J: TRBJ2-3; V: TRBV5-1
DNA: TGTGCCACCAGCAGAGGGGAGGGATCCGATACGCAGTATTTT; CDR3: CATSRGEGSDTQYF; D: TRBD2; size: once; J: TRBJ2-3; V: TRBV15
DNA: TGTGCCAGCTCACGGGATTACAATGAGCAGTTCTTC; CDR3: CASSRDYNEQFF; D: -; size: -; J: TRBJ2-1; V: TRBV18
DNA: TGTGCCAGCAGTTACGACGTGGCATTCTCTGGAAACACCATATATTTT; CDR3: CASSYDVAFSGNTIYF; D: -; size: once; J: TRBJ1-3; V: TRBV6-5
DNA: TGTGCCAGCAGTCTAGGACTAGCGGGCGACTACAATGAGCAGTTCTTC; CDR3: CASSLGLAGDYNEQFF; D: TRBD2; size: -; J: TRBJ2-1; V: TRBV5-4
DNA: TGTGCCAGCAGTTTTAGCCAGGGCGGCACAGATACGCAGTATTTT; CDR3: CASSFSQGGTDTQYF; D: -; size: -; J: TRBJ2-3; V: TRBV7-2
DNA: TGTGCCAGCAGTCCCCGCCGTTATAATTCACCCCTCCACTTT; CDR3: CASSPRRYNSPLHF; D: -; size: -; J: TRBJ1-6; V: TRBV28
DNA: TGTGCCAGCAGCTTAGTGCTCAGAACAACTGGAAACACCATATATTTT; CDR3: CASSLVLRTTGNTIYF; D: -; size: -; J: TRBJ1-3; V: TRBV11-2
DNA: TGTGCCAGCTCACCCGACAGTGGCTACGAGCAGTACTTC; CDR3: CASSPDSGYEQYF; D: -; size: -; J: TRBJ2-7; V: TRBV18
DNA: TGTGCCAGCTCACCGTTAGCCGGGACAGGGGGTGTCCAGCGGCAGTTCTTC; CDR3: CASSPLAGTGGVQRQFF; D: TRBD1; size: -; J: TRBJ2-1; V: TRBV18
DNA: TGTGCCAGCAGCTTAGACAGGTACAATCAGCCCCAGCATTTT; CDR3: CASSLDRYNQPQHF; D: -; size: -; J: TRBJ1-5; V: TRBV7-9
DNA: TGTGCCTGGGGAGGCGGGACACTCAACACCGGGGAGCTGTTTTTT; CDR3: CAWGGGTLNTGELFF; D: -; size: -; J: TRBJ2-2; V: TRBV30
DNA: TGTGCCAGCAGCCGAAGACAGCCGAGCAATCAGCCCCAGCATTTT; CDR3: CASSRRQPSNQPQHF; D: -; size: -; J: TRBJ1-5; V: TRBV28
DNA: TGTGCCAGCAGCAAGGGACAGCGAGAAGAGACCCAGTACTTC; CDR3: CASSKGQREETQYF; D: TRBD1; size: few; J: TRBJ2-5; V: TRBV7-8
DNA: TGTGCCAGCAGCGTATCTTGGACAGGGGGTTACGAGCAGTACTTC; CDR3: CASSVSWTGGYEQYF; D: TRBD1; size: few; J: TRBJ2-7; V: TRBV9
DNA: TGTGCCAGCTCACCCATGGGGACTAGCGGGACACTAGGCCACGAGCAGTACTTC; CDR3: CASSPMGTSGTLGHEQYF; D: TRBD2; size: -; J: TRBJ2-7; V: TRBV18
DNA: TGTGCCAGCAGCTTAGTTGCGGGAGCCGACTACAATGAGCAGTTCTTC; CDR3: CASSLVAGADYNEQFF; D: TRBD2; size: -; J: TRBJ2-1; V: TRBV7-2
DNA: TGTGCCAGCAGTCCTCAGAGCGCTGGGGCCAACGTCCTGACTTTC; CDR3: CASSPQSAGANVLTF; D: -; size: -; J: TRBJ2-6; V: TRBV28